Detailed here is one T cell receptor (beta chain). Enrollees, about 18 to 95 years old, lived in 24 US areas. Membership in each cohort depended on participant-reported clinical history. Sequenced by immunoSEQ multiplex PCR; TCRdb stores in-frame clones only, minus some. The sample yields around 200,000 clones, 70% to 90% seen once. The data derive from a study of blood T cell repertoires in COVID-19. The wider study: There were acute and convalescent COVID-19 samples, and they came from the United States, Italy and Spain. Sample material is recorded as cDNA or gDNA derived from T cells, B-cell-depleted T cells, or PBMCs.

This CDR3 has 14 residues. V gave up 4 bases and J gave up 0 bases; unmatched junction bases: 3. The germline gives CDR1 MNHEY, CDR2 SMNVEV (reference sequence). The TCR comes from a woman younger than 45 who had been exposed to COVID-19. V is TRBV27 and J is TRBJ2-7, with TRBD2 matching 7 bases. Sequencing was done on a sample of PBMCs or T cells enriched from blood (not recorded which). CDR3 amino acids: CASSWGGISYEQYF. The CDR3 DNA reads TGTGCCAGCAGTTGGGGAGGGATCTCCTACGAGCAGTACTTC.